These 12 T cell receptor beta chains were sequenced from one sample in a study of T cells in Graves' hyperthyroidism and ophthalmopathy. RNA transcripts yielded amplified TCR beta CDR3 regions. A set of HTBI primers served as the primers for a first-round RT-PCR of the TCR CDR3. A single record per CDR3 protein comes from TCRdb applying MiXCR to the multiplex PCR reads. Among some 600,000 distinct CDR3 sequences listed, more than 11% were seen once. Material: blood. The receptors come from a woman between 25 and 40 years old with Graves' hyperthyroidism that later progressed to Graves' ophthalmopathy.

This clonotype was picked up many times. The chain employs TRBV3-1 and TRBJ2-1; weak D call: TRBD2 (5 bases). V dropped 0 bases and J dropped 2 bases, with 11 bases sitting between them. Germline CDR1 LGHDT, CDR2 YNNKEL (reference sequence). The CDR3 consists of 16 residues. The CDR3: CASSQDGLAPYNEQFF. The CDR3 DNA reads TGTGCCAGCAGCCAAGATGGACTTGCACCCTACAATGAGCAGTTCTTC.

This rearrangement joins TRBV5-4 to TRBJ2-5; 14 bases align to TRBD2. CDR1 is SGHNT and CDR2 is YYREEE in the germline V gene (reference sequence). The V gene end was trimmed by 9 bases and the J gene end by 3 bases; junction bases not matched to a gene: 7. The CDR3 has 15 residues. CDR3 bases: TGTGCCACGCTCCCGGGACTAGCGGGAGAAGAGACCCAGTACTTC. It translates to CATLPGLAGEETQYF.

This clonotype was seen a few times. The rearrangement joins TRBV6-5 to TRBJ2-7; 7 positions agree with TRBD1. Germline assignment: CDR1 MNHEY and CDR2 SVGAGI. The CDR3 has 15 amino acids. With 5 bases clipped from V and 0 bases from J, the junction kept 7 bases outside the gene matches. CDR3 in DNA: TGTGCCAGCAGTCACCTGACAGGGAACTCCTACGAGCAGTACTTC. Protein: CASSHLTGNSYEQYF.

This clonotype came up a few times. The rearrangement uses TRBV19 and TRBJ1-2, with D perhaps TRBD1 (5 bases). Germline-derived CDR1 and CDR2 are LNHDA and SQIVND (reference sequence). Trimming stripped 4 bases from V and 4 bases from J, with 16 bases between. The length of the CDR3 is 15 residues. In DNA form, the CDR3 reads TGTGCCAGTAGTAACCCCCTGGGGCGGACCTATGGCTACACCTTC. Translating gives CASSNPLGRTYGYTF.

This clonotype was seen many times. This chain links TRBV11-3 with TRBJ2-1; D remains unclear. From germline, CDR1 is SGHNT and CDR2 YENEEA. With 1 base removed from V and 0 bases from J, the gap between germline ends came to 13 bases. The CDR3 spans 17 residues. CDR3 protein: CASSLGGELSSYNEQFF. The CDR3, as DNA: TGTGCCAGCAGCTTAGGAGGAGAGTTAAGCTCCTACAATGAGCAGTTCTTC.

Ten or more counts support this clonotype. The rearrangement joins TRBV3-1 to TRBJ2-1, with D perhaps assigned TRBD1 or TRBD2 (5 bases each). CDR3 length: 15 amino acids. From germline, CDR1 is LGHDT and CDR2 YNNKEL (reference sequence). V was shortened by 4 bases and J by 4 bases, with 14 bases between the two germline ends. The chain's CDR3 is CASSLAGTEYNEQFF. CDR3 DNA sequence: TGTGCCAGCAGCCTCGCCGGGACGGAATACAATGAGCAGTTCTTC.

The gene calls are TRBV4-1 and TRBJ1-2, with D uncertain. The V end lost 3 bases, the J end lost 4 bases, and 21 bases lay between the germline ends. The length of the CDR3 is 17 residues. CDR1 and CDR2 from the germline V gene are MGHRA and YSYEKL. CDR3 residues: CASSQPLRTSSFYGYTF. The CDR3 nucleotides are TGCGCCAGCAGCCAGCCCCTGAGGACCTCTTCCTTCTATGGCTACACCTTC.

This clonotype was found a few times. CDR3 DNA: TGTGCCAGCCTTCATGAGTACGAGCAGTACTTC. Its translation is CASLHEYEQYF. This chain links TRBV6-1 with TRBJ2-7; D is unresolved. Per germline, CDR1 MNHNS and CDR2 SASEGT. Trimming cost V 8 bases and J 4 bases, with 9 bases left between them. The CDR3 is 11 residues long.

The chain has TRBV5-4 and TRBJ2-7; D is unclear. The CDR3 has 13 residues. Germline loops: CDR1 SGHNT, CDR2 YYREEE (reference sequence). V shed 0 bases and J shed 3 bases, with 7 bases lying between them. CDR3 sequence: CASSLGKGYEQYF. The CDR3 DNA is TGTGCCAGCAGCTTGGGAAAGGGCTACGAGCAGTACTTC. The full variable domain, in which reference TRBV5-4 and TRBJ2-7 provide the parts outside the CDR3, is ETGVTQSPTHLIKTRGQQVTLRCSSQSGHNTVSWYQQALGQGPQFIFQYYREEENGRGNFPPRFSGLQFPNYSSELNVNALELDDSALYLCASSLGKGYEQYFGPGTRLTVT.

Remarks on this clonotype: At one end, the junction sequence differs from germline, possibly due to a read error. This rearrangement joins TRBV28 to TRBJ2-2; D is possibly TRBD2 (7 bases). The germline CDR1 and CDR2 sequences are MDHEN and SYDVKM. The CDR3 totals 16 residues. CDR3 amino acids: CASSLSGGAGTGGLFF. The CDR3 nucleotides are TGTGCCAGCAGTTTATCGGGGGGCGCAGGTACCGGGGGGCTGTTTTTT.

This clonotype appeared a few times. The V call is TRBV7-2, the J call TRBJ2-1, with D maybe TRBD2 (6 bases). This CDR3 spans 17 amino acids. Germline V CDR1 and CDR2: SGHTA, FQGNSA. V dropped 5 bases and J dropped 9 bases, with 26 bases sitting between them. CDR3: CASSPTGGTPTFGEQFF. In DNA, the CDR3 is TGTGCCAGCAGCCCCACTGGGGGGACTCCTACTTTTGGTGAGCAGTTCTTC.

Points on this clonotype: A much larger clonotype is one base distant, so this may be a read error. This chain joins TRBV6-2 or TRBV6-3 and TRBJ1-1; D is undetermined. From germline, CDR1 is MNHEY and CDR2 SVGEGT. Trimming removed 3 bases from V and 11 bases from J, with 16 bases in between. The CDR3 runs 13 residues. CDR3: CASSYSSSQDAFF. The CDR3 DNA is TGTGCCAGCAGTTATTCGAGCTCCCAGGATGCTTTCTTT.